This T cell receptor (beta chain) was documented in a study of blood T cell repertoires in COVID-19. Produced via immunoSEQ multiplex PCR; TCRdb's table is partial and in-frame only. This repertoire shows approximately 150,000 clones, about 85% found once; its top ten account for 5% to 6%. V was pared by 3 bases and J by 5 bases, with 13 bases between. CDR1 is SEHNR, CDR2 FQNEAQ, per germline (reference sequence). The length of the CDR3 is 14 residues. The receptor's source is a woman in her forties or fifties with COVID-19, enrolled during active disease. Sample: peripheral blood. The rearrangement uses TRBV7-9 and TRBJ1-1, with D possibly being TRBD1 (5 bases). CDR3 coding DNA: TGTGCCAGCAGCTTGGATGGGGGGTGGACTGAAGCTTTCTTT. It codes for CASSLDGGWTEAFF.